The 18 T cell receptor beta chains in this list originate from one sample, sequenced in a study of CD8+ T cells in alopecia areata. It was cDNA, reverse transcribed from extracted RNA, that served as the sequencing template. Generated by immunoSEQ multiplex PCR, the TCRdb table keeps only in-frame clones and is missing some. The profile shows 200,000 to 250,000 clones, 56% of them singletons. The sequenced sample consisted of CD8+ T cells sorted from blood. Receptors originate from a human donor in good health.

The chain links TRBV5-1 to TRBJ2-3, with a weak D call TRBD2 (6 bases). Germline V lookup: CDR1 SGHRS, CDR2 YFSETQ. CDR3 length equals 15 residues. The ends were cut back, 0 bases at V and 0 bases at J, with 8 bases in the middle. The CDR3 DNA is TGCGCCAGCAGCTTGGGGGCGGGAAGCACAGATACGCAGTATTTT. Amino acids: CASSLGAGSTDTQYF.

This clone was seen only a few times. The gene calls are TRBV7-9 and TRBJ2-7; no clear D gene. Looked up from germline, CDR1 is SEHNR and CDR2 is FQNEAQ (reference sequence). Trimming took 5 bases from V and 3 from J, leaving 14 bases between them. The CDR3 is 14 amino acids. CDR3 bases: TGTGCCAGCAGCCCGGCAGAAAGATACTACGAGCAGTACTTC. Amino acids: CASSPAERYYEQYF. The variable domain in full, with the rest retrieved from reference TRBV7-9 and TRBJ2-7, is DTGVSQNPRHKITKRGQNVTFRCDPISEHNRLYWYRQTLGQGPEFLTYFQNEAQLEKSRLLSDRFSAERPKGSFSTLEIQRTEQGDSAMYLCASSPAERYYEQYFGPGTRLTVT.

The gene calls are TRBV2 and TRBJ1-2; D unresolved. V lost 7 bases, J lost 11 bases, and 11 bases lay in between. Germline V gene data show CDR1 as SNHLY and CDR2 as FYNNEI. This CDR3 is built from 10 residues. This CDR3 reads CASKGLEYTF. CDR3 nucleotide sequence: TGTGCCAGCAAAGGACTTGAATACACCTTC.

The table lists this clone with a few counts. The chain carries TRBV29-1 and TRBJ1-1; D uncertain. The V and J ends lost 5 bases and 8 bases respectively, with 9 bases between them. Germline V lookup: CDR1 SQVTM, CDR2 ANQGSEA. This CDR3 contains 10 residues. CDR3 DNA: TGCAGCGTTCTCGAGTCCGAAGCTTTCTTT. This translates into CSVLESEAFF. Looking up the rest from reference TRBV29-1 and TRBJ1-1 gives the full variable domain: SAVISQKPSRDICQRGTSLTIQCQVDSQVTMMFWYRQQPGQSLTLIATANQGSEATYESGFVIDKFPISRPNLTFSTLTVSNMSPEDSSIYLCSVLESEAFFGQGTRLTVV.

The chain links TRBV9 to TRBJ2-5; 13 nucleotides agree with TRBD2. Germline V gene data show CDR1 as SGDLS and CDR2 as YYNGEE. The CDR3 loop spans 16 amino acids. The junction had 7 bases not matched to a gene; V was cut back by 3 bases and J by 5 bases. In DNA, the CDR3 is TGTGCCAGCAGCGGCGGACTAGCGGGGGTGACCGAGACCCAGTACTTC. It translates to CASSGGLAGVTETQYF.

This clone was counted a single time. The chain has TRBV5-4 and TRBJ2-3; D gene ambiguous. V lost 2 bases and J 5 bases, leaving 18 bases between the germline ends. The CDR3 runs 16 residues. Germline lookup yields CDR1 SGHNT and CDR2 YYREEE (reference sequence). This chain's CDR3 is CASSFLDLGQKDTQYF. CDR3 DNA sequence: TGTGCCAGCAGCTTTCTCGACCTAGGGCAAAAAGATACGCAGTATTTT. The whole variable domain, remainder taken from reference TRBV5-4 and TRBJ2-3, is ETGVTQSPTHLIKTRGQQVTLRCSSQSGHNTVSWYQQALGQGPQFIFQYYREEENGRGNFPPRFSGLQFPNYSSELNVNALELDDSALYLCASSFLDLGQKDTQYFGPGTRLTVL.

This clone was detected a few times. Other nucleotide sequences in the sample specify the same CDR3. The chain uses TRBV27 and TRBJ1-5, with D possibly matching TRBD1 (5 bases). Trimming pared 3 bases from V and 4 bases from J, leaving 7 bases between. Germline CDR1 is MNHEY and CDR2 is SMNVEV (reference sequence). The length of the CDR3 is 13 residues. The CDR3 DNA sequence: TGTGCCAGCAGTTTCGGGGGGAATCAGCCCCAGCATTTT. Its translation: CASSFGGNQPQHF.

DNA for the CDR3: TGCGCCAGCGGGCGGGGGGGCCCAGATACGCAGTATTTT. It translates to CASGRGGPDTQYF. This chain links TRBV4-1 with TRBJ2-3; TRBD2 matches at 9 bases. CDR3 length: 13 amino acids. The V gene end was trimmed by 8 bases and the J gene end by 4 bases; junction bases not matched to a gene: 4. Germline V CDR1 and CDR2: MGHRA, YSYEKL.

The rearrangement uses TRBV7-8 and TRBJ2-5; no definite D call. Germline lookup yields CDR1 SGHVS and CDR2 FQNEAQ. V was trimmed by 6 bases and J by 5 bases, leaving 19 bases between them. The CDR3 is made up of 15 amino acids. CDR3 nucleotides: TGTGCCAGCAGATCTACCGGGTCCTACGTGGAGACCCAGTACTTC. As protein: CASRSTGSYVETQYF.

The chain recombines TRBV2 with TRBJ1-4, with D perhaps matching TRBD1 (5 bases). The CDR3 loop spans 15 amino acids. Germline V gene data show CDR1 as SNHLY and CDR2 as FYNNEI. Deletions cut 7 bases from V and 7 bases from J, with 19 bases between. CDR3 in DNA: TGTGCCAGCACGACCATAACGACGGGGGTTGAAAAACTGTTTTTT. Translation: CASTTITTGVEKLFF.

This clone has only a few counts. V and J are TRBV7-9 and TRBJ2-1; 10 bases match TRBD1. CDR1 SEHNR and CDR2 FQNEAQ come from the germline V gene (reference sequence). Trimming removed 5 bases from V and 4 bases from J; junction bases left unmatched: 5. The CDR3 consists of 15 residues. Here the CDR3 DNA reads TGTGCCAGCAGCGAACGGGGACAGGGGTACAATGAGCAGTTCTTC. Translating gives CASSERGQGYNEQFF.

The chain employs TRBV2 and TRBJ2-7; D is perhaps TRBD2 (5 bases). Trimming took 5 bases from V and 2 from J, leaving 13 bases between them. CDR1 is SNHLY, CDR2 FYNNEI, per germline. The CDR3 spans 14 residues. CDR3 bases: TGTGCCAGCAGTCCCGAGGGAGCCCCCTACGAGCAGTACTTC. Translated: CASSPEGAPYEQYF.

The chain carries TRBV15 and TRBJ2-5; D gene unclear. Per germline, CDR1 LNHNV and CDR2 YYDKDF (reference sequence). Trimming removed 0 bases at V and 5 bases at J, with 4 bases between. This CDR3 spans 12 amino acids. This chain's CDR3 is CATSRDSETQYF. The CDR3 DNA is TGTGCCACCAGCAGAGATTCCGAGACCCAGTACTTC. The full variable domain, with the rest looked up from reference TRBV15 and TRBJ2-5, is DAMVIQNPRYQVTQFGKPVTLSCSQTLNHNVMYWYQQKSSQAPKLLFHYYDKDFNNEADTPDNFQSRRPNTSFCFLDIRSPGLGDTAMYLCATSRDSETQYFGPGTRLLVL.

The CDR3 DNA reads TGTGCCAGCAGTTTTCGCGGGGAGCTGTTTTTT. This gives the protein CASSFRGELFF. The gene calls are TRBV2 and TRBJ2-2; D is unresolved. Trimming left V 5 bases short and J 7 bases short, with 5 bases between. Looked up from germline, CDR1 is SNHLY and CDR2 is FYNNEI. This CDR3 contains 11 residues.

This clone was detected a few times. The chain has TRBV29-1 and TRBJ2-7, with D maybe TRBD1 (5 bases). The CDR3 sequence is 13 residues long. V was trimmed by 2 bases and J by 1 base, leaving 9 bases between them. In germline, CDR1 is SQVTM, CDR2 ANQGSEA. The CDR3: CSVETGASYEQYF. CDR3 bases: TGCAGCGTTGAAACAGGTGCATCCTACGAGCAGTACTTC.

This chain connects TRBV5-6 to TRBJ1-6; D unclear. The germline V and J ends were trimmed by 3 bases and 7 bases, with 14 bases remaining between them. The CDR3 runs 15 residues. Germline V lookup: CDR1 SGHDT, CDR2 YYEEEE. The CDR3 protein is CASSWEPSSNSPLHF. The CDR3 DNA follows: TGTGCCAGCAGCTGGGAGCCAAGTAGCAATTCACCCCTCCACTTT.

The chain couples TRBV7-6 to TRBJ2-7; 12 nucleotides match TRBD1. The CDR3 extends over 15 amino acids. V gave up 4 bases and J gave up 9 bases; unmatched junction bases: 10. CDR1 is SGHVS, CDR2 FNYEAQ, per germline. The CDR3 nucleotides are TGTGCCAGCAGCTCCCCCGGGACAGGGGGCCCAGTGCAGTACTTC. It yields the protein CASSSPGTGGPVQYF.

The chain is built from TRBV6-4 and TRBJ1-6; D is uncertain. The germline V gene encodes CDR1 MRHNA and CDR2 SNTAGT. V dropped 5 bases and J dropped 9 bases, with 11 bases sitting between them. This CDR3 region has 13 residues. The CDR3 DNA sequence: TGTGCCAGCAGTAGTGGGAGCAGTTCACCCCTCCACTTT. It is translated as CASSSGSSSPLHF.